This TCR beta chain was sequenced in a study of blood T cell repertoires in COVID-19. Across the whole study: Acute and convalescent COVID-19 specimens originated in the United States, Italy and Spain.

This clone was seen only once. Original data processing: It was from reference gene primer amplification that nucleated cell counts were estimated. TCRdb's table, derived via immunoSEQ multiplex PCR, lists solely in-frame clones and lacks some. V, J and clone size are taken as reported in that table, and D and trimming were inferred from the DNA itself. The table lists about 270,000 clones, approximately 89% of them singletons. Trimming took off 4 bases at V and 4 bases at J, with 8 bases between the two ends. There are 12 residues in the CDR3. The clonotype comes from a man in his forties or fifties with active or convalescent COVID-19. The source material was peripheral blood. The chain employs TRBV12-3 or TRBV12-4 and TRBJ2-7; no reliable D call. CDR3 coding DNA: TGTGCCAGCAGTTCGCTAGTTTACGAGCAGTACTTC. As protein: CASSSLVYEQYF.